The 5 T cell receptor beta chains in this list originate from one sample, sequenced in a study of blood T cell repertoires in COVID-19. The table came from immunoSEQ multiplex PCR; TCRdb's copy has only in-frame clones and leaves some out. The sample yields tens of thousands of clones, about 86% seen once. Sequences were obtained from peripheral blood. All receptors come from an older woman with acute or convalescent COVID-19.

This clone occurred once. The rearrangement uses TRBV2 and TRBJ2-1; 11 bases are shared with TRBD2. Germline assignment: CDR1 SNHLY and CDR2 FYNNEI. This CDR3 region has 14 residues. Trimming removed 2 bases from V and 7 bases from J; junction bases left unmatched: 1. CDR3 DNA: TGTGCCAGCAGTGAAAGACTAGCGGGGAATGAGCAGTTCTTC. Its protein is CASSERLAGNEQFF.

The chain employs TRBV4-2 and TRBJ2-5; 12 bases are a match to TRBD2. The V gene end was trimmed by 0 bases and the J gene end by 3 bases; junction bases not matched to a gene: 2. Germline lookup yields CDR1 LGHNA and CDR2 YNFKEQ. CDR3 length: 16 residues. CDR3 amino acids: CASSQDTSGGKETQYF. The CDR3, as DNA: TGTGCCAGCAGCCAAGATACTAGCGGGGGGAAAGAGACCCAGTACTTC.

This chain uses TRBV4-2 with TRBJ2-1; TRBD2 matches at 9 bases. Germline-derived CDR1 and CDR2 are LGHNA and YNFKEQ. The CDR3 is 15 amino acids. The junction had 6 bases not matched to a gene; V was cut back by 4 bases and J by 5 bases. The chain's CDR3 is CASSRSGSLDNEQFF. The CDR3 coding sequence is TGTGCCAGCAGCCGTAGCGGGAGTCTTGACAATGAGCAGTTCTTC.

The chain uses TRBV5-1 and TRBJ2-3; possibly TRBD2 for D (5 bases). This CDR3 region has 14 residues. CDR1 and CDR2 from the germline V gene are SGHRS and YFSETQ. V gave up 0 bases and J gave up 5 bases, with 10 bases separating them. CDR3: CASSLDGEGDTQYF. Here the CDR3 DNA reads TGCGCCAGCAGCTTGGATGGCGAGGGAGATACGCAGTATTTT.

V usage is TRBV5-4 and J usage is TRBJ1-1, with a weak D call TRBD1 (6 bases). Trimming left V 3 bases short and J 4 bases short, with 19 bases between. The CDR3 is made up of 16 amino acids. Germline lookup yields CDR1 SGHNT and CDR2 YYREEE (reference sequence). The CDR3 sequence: CASSSVSGGAGTEAFF. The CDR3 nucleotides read TGTGCCAGCAGCTCAGTCTCTGGGGGGGCGGGCACTGAAGCTTTCTTT.